This TCR beta chain was found in a study of tumor-infiltrating lymphocytes in primary liver carcinoma. Study-level information: Tumors were stage T1-T3 N0M0, roughly 4 to 11 cm across. Study-wide findings and caveats: A small share of top clones, only about 7-24%, was found in all five tumor regions.

It was from approximately 20-30 mg of unsorted bulk tissue that RNA and DNA were co-extracted. Starting from about 0.5 ug of total RNA, TCR beta cDNA was produced with a primer in the constant region. ARM-PCR, slightly modified, supplied the TCR beta libraries through three nested multiplex PCR rounds. The first two PCR rounds used TRBV1-TRBV30 primers with a Cbeta primer, roughly 10 cycles each. TCRdb itself ran the multiplex PCR reads through MiXCR, one entry per CDR3 protein. The data hold approximately 76,000 distinct CDR3 sequences, with around 75% observed a single time. The CDR3 spans 14 residues. From germline, CDR1 is SGHAT and CDR2 FQDESV (reference sequence). In regard to this clonotype: The antigen is unknown. Compared with germline, one end of the junction differs, possibly owing to a read error.

J is TRBJ1-2 and V is TRBV11-1; D is possibly TRBD1 (6 bases). Sequencing was carried out using liver tumor tissue from sampling region 4. As to subset: tumor region T4, right-lateral pole. The TCR sequence derives from a woman aged 55-75 years with primary liver carcinoma and hepatitis B virus infection. The CDR3 is CSSTLMDSIYGYTF. The CDR3 coding sequence is TGTTCCAGCACCCTTATGGACAGTATCTATGGTTACACCTTC.